The 10 T cell receptor beta chains presented below share a single source sample, sequenced in a study of T-cell reconstitution after alpha-beta-depleted transplantation in children (dated by TCRdb to 2016 to 2018). Results and caveats for the whole study, not just this receptor: Hyperexpanded clone frequencies declined over subsequent months; after one year, T-cell counts and TCRbeta diversity were mostly attributed to newly produced T cells.

Their antigens are not known. Library generation was performed with PCR. TCRdb records Illumina HiSeq 2500 as the sequencer. TCR library preparation used molecular barcoding, with unique molecular identifiers applied to normalize quantification of the TCRbeta repertoire. TCRdb handled the public reads itself, with Q25 trimming in fastp and clone calling in MiXCR, and kept productive beta chains. One record per CDR3 amino acid sequence lists the most common genes and DNA. The sample includes about 300,000 distinct CDR3 sequences, with over 7% observed a single time. The ten most abundant clones make up 9.1% of the sample. The intended sense of this specimen's treatment or condition label: allogeneic hematopoietic cell transplantation with graft depleted of TCRalphabeta T cells and CD19 B cells. Here the sequenced sample was peripheral blood, taken 360 days after TCRalphabeta/CD19-depleted stem cell transplant. The receptors stem from a female patient aged 2 to 10 who had a stem cell transplant for Fanconi anemia, so the T cells may come from the graft donor.

The sample holds many counts of this clonotype. The chain joins TRBV27 to TRBJ1-1; 7 nucleotides align to TRBD1. The V segment lost 0 bases and the J segment 5 bases; nucleotides outside the gene matches: 3. This CDR3 contains 14 residues. Germline-derived CDR1 and CDR2 are MNHEY and SMNVEV (reference sequence). The CDR3 bases are TGTGCCAGCAGTTTATCTACAGGGGAAACTGAAGCTTTCTTT. This codes for CASSLSTGETEAFF.

Remarks on this clonotype: Being one base from a much bigger clone, this may be a read error. The CDR3 ends on some other residue instead of the conserved phenylalanine or tryptophan, so this is likely a read error. V usage is TRBV28 and J usage is TRBJ1-2; D call uncertain. The CDR3 is 13 amino acids. Germline CDR1 and CDR2: MDHEN and SYDVKM. V was clipped by 2 bases and J by 3 bases, with 7 bases between them. In DNA form, the CDR3 reads TGTGCCAGCAGTTTACAGGATTACTATGGCTACACCTCC. It yields the protein CASSLQDYYGYTS.

The table lists this clonotype with many counts. This chain joins TRBV7-8 and TRBJ2-2; 10 bases are a match to TRBD2. CDR1 and CDR2 (germline): SGHVS, FQNEAQ. J lost 7 bases, V lost 1 base, and 9 bases had no gene match. This CDR3 comprises 17 residues. The CDR3 DNA follows: TGTGCCAGCAGCTTAGGCGGACTAGCGGTGTCTGGCGGGGAGCTGTTTTTT. Protein sequence: CASSLGGLAVSGGELFF.

The genes are TRBV24-1 and TRBJ1-2; 8 bases match TRBD1. The CDR3 covers 12 residues. Germline CDR1 reads KGHDR; CDR2 reads SFDVKD. V lost 7 bases and J lost 9; bases outside the gene matches: 6. The CDR3 is CATRPGQGSYTF. CDR3 in DNA: TGTGCCACCAGGCCCGGACAGGGAAGCTACACCTTC.

This clonotype was seen many times. The V gene is TRBV5-1, the J gene TRBJ2-2, with unresolved D. Trimming took off 2 bases at V and 0 bases at J, with 11 bases between the two ends. There are 16 residues in the CDR3. Per germline, CDR1 SGHRS and CDR2 YFSETQ. Here the CDR3 reads CASSFGRPANTGELFF. For the CDR3, the DNA is TGCGCCAGCAGCTTTGGACGGCCCGCGAACACCGGGGAGCTGTTTTTT.

This clonotype was counted at least ten times. V is TRBV7-9 and J is TRBJ2-5; TRBD2 might be the D (6 bases). V was clipped by 4 bases and J by 5 bases, with 14 bases between them. Germline values: CDR1 SEHNR, CDR2 FQNEAQ (reference sequence). The CDR3 has 14 residues. CDR3 sequence (DNA): TGTGCCAGCAGCTCGGAACGGGGGACGGAGACCCAGTACTTC. It codes for CASSSERGTETQYF.

This clonotype was observed once. This chain uses TRBV12-3 or TRBV12-4 with TRBJ2-1; 9 bases align to TRBD2. Losses at the gene ends were 5 bases for V and 5 bases for J; bases not matched to a gene: 7. The CDR3 has 15 amino acids. This CDR3 reads CASSPIAGDHNEQFF. CDR3 nucleotide sequence: TGTGCCAGCAGTCCGATAGCGGGAGATCACAATGAGCAGTTCTTC.

This clonotype was found many times. The CDR3 sequence: CASSPGRTQETQYF. The CDR3 DNA reads as TGTGCCAGCAGTCCGGGGAGGACCCAAGAGACCCAGTACTTC. This chain joins TRBV12-3 or TRBV12-4 and TRBJ2-5; D possibly corresponds to TRBD2 (6 bases). There are 14 residues in the CDR3. V lost 5 bases, J lost 1 base, and 11 bases lay in between.

This clonotype appeared a single time. J is TRBJ1-1 and V is TRBV2; D remains unclear. The ends were cut back, 7 bases at V and 1 base at J, with 7 bases in the middle. Germline V lookup: CDR1 SNHLY, CDR2 FYNNEI. This CDR3 is built from 12 residues. This chain's CDR3 is CASTRSNTEAFF. The CDR3 nucleotides read TGTGCCAGCACGAGGTCGAACACTGAAGCTTTCTTT.

This clonotype was seen many times. The CDR3 here is CASSLARGLNNEQFF. The CDR3 nucleotides are TGTGCCAGCAGCTTAGCCCGGGGGCTTAACAATGAGCAGTTCTTC. The rearrangement uses TRBV7-2 and TRBJ2-1; D may correspond to TRBD1 or TRBD2 (6 bases each). The germline CDR1 and CDR2 sequences are SGHTA and FQGNSA. This CDR3 has 15 residues. Deletions cut 0 bases from V and 5 bases from J, with 11 bases between. Looking up the rest from reference TRBV7-2 and TRBJ2-1 gives the full variable domain: GAGVSQSPSNKVTEKGKDVELRCDPISGHTALYWYRQSLGQGLEFLIYFQGNSAPDKSGLPSDRFSAERTGGSVSTLTIQRTQQEDSAVYLCASSLARGLNNEQFFGPGTRLTVL.